This T cell receptor beta chain was sequenced during a study of blood T cell repertoires in COVID-19. As for the study in general: Sites in the United States, Italy and Spain provided acute and convalescent COVID-19 samples. In each case, the material was cDNA or gDNA derived from T cells, B-cell-depleted T cells, or PBMCs.

CDR3 length: 19 amino acids. J was trimmed by 4 bases and V by 0 bases; bases with no gene match: 12. Germline lookup yields CDR1 MNHEY and CDR2 SVGEGT. The authors' processing: Researchers report that nucleated cell counts were estimated from reference gene primer amplification. Sequencing was performed with immunoSEQ multiplex PCR; in TCRdb, only in-frame clones are kept and a portion is missing. That table supplies the V and J calls and clone size; D and trimming were determined from the DNA. The table includes 60,000 to 85,000 clones, under 80% detected once. The clonotype was recovered from a human donor with acute or convalescent COVID-19. The donor label of this sample is uncertain. The J gene is TRBJ2-2, the V gene TRBV6-2 or TRBV6-3; TRBD2 agrees at 9 bases. The sequencing sample was made of peripheral blood. Written as DNA, the CDR3 is TGTGCCAGCAGTTACTCGAGTTTGGGCGGGAGGGCCCTCACCGGGGAGCTGTTTTTT. Translation gives CASSYSSLGGRALTGELFF.